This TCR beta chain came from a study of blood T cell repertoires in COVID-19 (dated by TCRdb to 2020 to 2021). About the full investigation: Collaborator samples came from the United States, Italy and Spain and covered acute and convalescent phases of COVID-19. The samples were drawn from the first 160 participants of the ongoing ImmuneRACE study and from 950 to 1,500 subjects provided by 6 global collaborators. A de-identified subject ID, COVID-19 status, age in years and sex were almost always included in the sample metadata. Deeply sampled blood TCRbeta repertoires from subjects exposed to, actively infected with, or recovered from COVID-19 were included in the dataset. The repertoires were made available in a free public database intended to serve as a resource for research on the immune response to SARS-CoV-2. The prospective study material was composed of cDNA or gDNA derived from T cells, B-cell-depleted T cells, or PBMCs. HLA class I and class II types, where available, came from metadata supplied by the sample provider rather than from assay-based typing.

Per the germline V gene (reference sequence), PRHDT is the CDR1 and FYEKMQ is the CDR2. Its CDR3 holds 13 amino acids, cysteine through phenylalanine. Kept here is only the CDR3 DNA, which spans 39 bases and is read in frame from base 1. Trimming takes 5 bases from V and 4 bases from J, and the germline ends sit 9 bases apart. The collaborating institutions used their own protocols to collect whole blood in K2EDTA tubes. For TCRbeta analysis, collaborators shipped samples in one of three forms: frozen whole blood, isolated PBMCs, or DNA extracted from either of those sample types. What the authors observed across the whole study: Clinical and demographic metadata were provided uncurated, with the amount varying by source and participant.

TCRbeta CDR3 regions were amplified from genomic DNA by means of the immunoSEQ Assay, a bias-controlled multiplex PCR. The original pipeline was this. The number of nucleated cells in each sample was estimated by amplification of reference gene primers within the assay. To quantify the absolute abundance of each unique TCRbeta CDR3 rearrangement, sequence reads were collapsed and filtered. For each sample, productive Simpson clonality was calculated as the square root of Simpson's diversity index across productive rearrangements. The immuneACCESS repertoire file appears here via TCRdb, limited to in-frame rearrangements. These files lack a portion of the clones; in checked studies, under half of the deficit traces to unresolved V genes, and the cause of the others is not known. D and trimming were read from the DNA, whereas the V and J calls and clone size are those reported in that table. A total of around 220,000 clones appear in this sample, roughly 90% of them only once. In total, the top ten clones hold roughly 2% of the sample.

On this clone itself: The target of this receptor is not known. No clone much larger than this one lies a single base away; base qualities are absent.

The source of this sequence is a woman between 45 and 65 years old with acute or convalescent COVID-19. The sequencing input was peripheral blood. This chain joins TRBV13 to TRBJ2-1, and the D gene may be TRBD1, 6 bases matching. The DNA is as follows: TGTGCCAGCAGCGTCAGGGGATACAATGAGCAGTTCTTC. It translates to CASSVRGYNEQFF.